Presented here are 15 T cell receptor beta chains from one specimen sequenced in a study of T cells in pancreatic ductal adenocarcinoma. The data were produced by immunoSEQ multiplex PCR, yet TCRdb's version contains in-frame clones alone and is incomplete. The data contain about 29,000 clones, approximately 94% of them singletons. Selected pancreatic ductal adenocarcinoma patients had undergone surgery without neoadjuvant therapy. The sample was PBMCs. All receptors come from a human donor with pancreatic ductal adenocarcinoma.

The chain employs TRBV28 and TRBJ2-5, with 11 bases identical to TRBD2. The CDR3 length is 13 residues. The germline CDR1 and CDR2 sequences are MDHEN and SYDVKM. Unmatched junction bases numbered 3, after V lost 3 bases and J lost 9 bases. CDR3 amino acids: CASSLPSGRPQYF. Here the CDR3 DNA reads TGTGCCAGCAGTTTGCCTAGCGGGAGGCCCCAGTACTTC.

This clone appeared once. This sequence joins TRBV7-8 and TRBJ1-1, with 9 nucleotides matching TRBD1. CDR3 length: 13 amino acids. Germline assignment: CDR1 SGHVS and CDR2 FQNEAQ. V shed 5 bases, J shed 3 bases, and the junction held 1 base outside the gene matches. CDR3 DNA sequence: TGTGCCAGCAGCCGGACAGGGGACACTGAAGCTTTCTTT. This sequence encodes CASSRTGDTEAFF.

Worth noting for this clone: The sample carries other DNA sequences with the same CDR3. The V call is TRBV7-2, the J call TRBJ2-3; 8 nucleotides match TRBD2. The CDR3 runs 16 residues. The ends lost 4 bases at V and 6 bases at J; junction bases unmatched: 12. From germline, CDR1 is SGHTA and CDR2 FQGNSA. The CDR3 DNA reads TGTGCCAGCAGCTCCCGAGGAGCGGGAGTGACCGATACGCAGTATTTT. Protein product: CASSSRGAGVTDTQYF.

The chain has TRBV18 and TRBJ1-1; no firm D call. The germline CDR1 and CDR2 sequences are KGHSH and LQKENI. The length of the CDR3 is 13 residues. V was trimmed by 3 bases and J by 0 bases, leaving 5 bases between them. CDR3 nucleotides: TGTGCCAGCTCACCTGAGATGAACACTGAAGCTTTCTTT. This gives the protein CASSPEMNTEAFF. The variable domain in full, completed from reference TRBV18 and TRBJ1-1, reads NAGVMQNPRHLVRRRGQEARLRCSPMKGHSHVYWYRQLPEEGLKFMVYLQKENIIDESGMPKERFSAEFPKEGPSILRIQQVVRGDSAAYFCASSPEMNTEAFFGQGTRLTVV.

The chain joins TRBV11-1 to TRBJ1-1; no firm D call. Germline-derived CDR1 and CDR2 are SGHAT and FQDESV (reference sequence). The CDR3 runs 14 residues. V shed 5 bases and J shed 11 bases, with 21 bases lying between them. The CDR3 DNA reads TGTGCCAGCAGCCCGATTCCCTCCGACGGTTCGGCTTTCTTT. Its protein is CASSPIPSDGSAFF. Drawing the rest from reference TRBV11-1 and TRBJ1-1, the complete variable domain is EAEVAQSPRYKITEKSQAVAFWCDPISGHATLYWYRQILGQGPELLVQFQDESVVDDSQLPKDRFSAERLKGVDSTLKIQPAELGDSAMYLCASSPIPSDGSAFFGQGTRLTVV.

The chain combines TRBV7-3 with TRBJ2-3; the match to TRBD2 covers 8 bases. V was clipped by 4 bases and J by 2 bases; unmatched bases: 8. CDR3 length equals 16 residues. In germline, CDR1 is SGHTA, CDR2 FQGTGA. CDR3 in DNA: TGTGCCAGCAGCTCCCGGGGGGGGCGGTTCACAGATACGCAGTATTTT. Translating it yields CASSSRGGRFTDTQYF.

The V and J genes are TRBV4-1 and TRBJ2-1; no firm D call. Germline V gives CDR1 MGHRA, CDR2 YSYEKL. Trimming left V 0 bases short and J 8 bases short, with 14 bases between. This CDR3 contains 15 residues. CDR3: CASSQDLYGPYEQFF. The CDR3 region has the DNA TGCGCCAGCAGCCAAGATCTCTACGGCCCCTATGAGCAGTTCTTC.

This CDR3 is CASSSAGGSHNEQFF. The CDR3 region has the DNA TGCGCCAGCAGCTCCGCGGGCGGGAGCCACAATGAGCAGTTCTTC. This chain links TRBV5-1 with TRBJ2-1; 7 bases are a match to TRBD2. Trimming cost V 3 bases and J 5 bases; bases outside gene matches: 8. The length of the CDR3 is 15 residues. Germline CDR1 SGHRS, CDR2 YFSETQ.

This clone was detected once. The chain employs TRBV7-6 and TRBJ2-3; 8 bases line up with TRBD2. The CDR3 is 17 amino acids. V lost 5 bases to trimming and J lost 0 bases; unmatched junction nucleotides: 10. From germline, CDR1 is SGHVS and CDR2 FNYEAQ. DNA for the CDR3: TGTGCCAGCAGCCCCCGGGGGGGGGCGGGAAGCACAGATACGCAGTATTTT. Its protein product is CASSPRGGAGSTDTQYF.

The chain has TRBV6-6 and TRBJ2-3, with D perhaps matching TRBD2 (6 bases). Germline V CDR1 and CDR2: MNHNY, SVGAGI (reference sequence). There are 14 residues in the CDR3. V lost 6 bases to trimming and J lost 3 bases, with 13 bases between them. The CDR3, as DNA: TGTGCCAGCAGATATGGGGGAGGAACAGATACGCAGTATTTT. It encodes CASRYGGGTDTQYF.

The rearrangement uses TRBV4-3 and TRBJ2-3; 11 bases are a match to TRBD2. The CDR3 totals 19 residues. Trimming removed 2 bases from V and 0 bases from J; junction bases left unmatched: 10. Per germline, CDR1 LGHNA and CDR2 YSLEER. The CDR3 DNA reads TGCGCCAGCAGCCAACGCCTAGCGGGGGGTGGATCTAGCACAGATACGCAGTATTTT. Translating it yields CASSQRLAGGGSSTDTQYF.

V usage is TRBV4-3 and J usage is TRBJ2-5; the D is unclear. The CDR3 length is 14 residues. V dropped 1 base and J dropped 4 bases, with 10 bases sitting between them. Germline V CDR1 and CDR2: LGHNA, YSLEER. The CDR3 region is CASSQGSPIETQYF. CDR3 nucleotide sequence: TGCGCCAGCAGCCAAGGGTCGCCAATAGAGACCCAGTACTTC.

The V gene is TRBV20-1, the J gene TRBJ1-4, with unresolved D. The V gene's germline CDR1 is DFQATT and CDR2 SNEGSKA (reference sequence). CDR3 length equals 10 residues. With 2 bases removed from V and 8 bases from J, the gap between germline ends came to 3 bases. CDR3 protein: CSARREKLFF. CDR3 in DNA: TGCAGTGCTAGACGGGAAAAACTGTTTTTT.

The rearrangement joins TRBV10-3 to TRBJ2-7; TRBD1 matches at 7 bases. The V gene's germline CDR1 is ENHRY and CDR2 SYGVKD. With 6 bases clipped from V and 3 bases from J, the junction kept 2 bases outside the gene matches. The CDR3 has 12 residues. CDR3 protein: CAIRTGSYEQYF. The DNA of the CDR3 is TGTGCCATCAGGACAGGGAGCTACGAGCAGTACTTC.

V usage is TRBV9 and J usage is TRBJ2-3; D ambiguous. V was cut by 0 bases and J by 3 bases, with 2 bases left in between. The V gene's germline CDR1 is SGDLS and CDR2 YYNGEE. The CDR3 extends over 12 amino acids. Written as DNA, the CDR3 is TGTGCCAGCAGCGTAGGAACAGATACGCAGTATTTT. Protein product: CASSVGTDTQYF. Combining the CDR3 with reference TRBV9 and TRBJ2-3 gives the whole variable domain DSGVTQTPKHLITATGQRVTLRCSPRSGDLSVYWYQQSLDQGLQFLIQYYNGEERAKGNILERFSAQQFPDLHSELNLSSLELGDSALYFCASSVGTDTQYFGPGTRLTVL.